This TCR beta chain was recorded in a study of T cells in Graves' hyperthyroidism and ophthalmopathy. From RNA transcripts, TCR beta CDR3 regions were amplified. An initial round of RT-PCR targeting the TCR CDR3 relied on the HTBI primer set. TCRdb re-called the multiplex PCR reads with MiXCR, one entry per CDR3 protein. The sample gives hundreds of thousands of distinct CDR3 sequences, roughly 21% of which show up once; about 50% is in the top ten. This clonotype has a handful of counts. CDR3 length: 16 amino acids. Germline V lookup: CDR1 SGHDT, CDR2 YYEEEE. Trimming stripped 2 bases from V and 5 bases from J, with 16 bases between.

The source of this sequence is a man in his forties or fifties with Graves' ophthalmopathy. Sequenced input: blood. The genes are TRBV5-6 and TRBJ2-2, with D possibly being TRBD2 (6 bases). CDR3 residues: CASSFYGRIVTGELFF. The DNA for the CDR3 is TGTGCCAGCAGCTTTTACGGGAGAATCGTAACCGGGGAGCTGTTTTTT.